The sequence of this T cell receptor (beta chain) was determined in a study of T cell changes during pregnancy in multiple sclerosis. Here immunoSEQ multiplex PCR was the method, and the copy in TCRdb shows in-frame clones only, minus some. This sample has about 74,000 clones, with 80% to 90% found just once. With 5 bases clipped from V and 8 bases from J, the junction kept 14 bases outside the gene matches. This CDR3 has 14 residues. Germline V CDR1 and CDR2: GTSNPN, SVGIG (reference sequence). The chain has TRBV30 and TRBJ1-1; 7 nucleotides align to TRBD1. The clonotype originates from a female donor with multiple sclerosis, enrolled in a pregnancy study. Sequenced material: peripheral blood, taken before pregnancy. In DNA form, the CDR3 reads TGTGCCTGGGCGAGGGGACAGAAGGTAAACGAAGCTTTCTTT. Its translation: CAWARGQKVNEAFF.